The 4 T cell receptor beta chains listed next were all sequenced from one sample in a study of blood T cell repertoires in COVID-19. Data came from immunoSEQ multiplex PCR; TCRdb stores just in-frame clones and leaves some out. In the table there are approximately 78,000 clones, roughly nine tenths of which are singletons. The sequenced material came from peripheral blood. These receptors came from a man between 45 and 60 years old with COVID-19, enrolled during active disease.

The V gene is TRBV6-5, the J gene TRBJ2-1; the match to TRBD2 covers 9 bases. Germline CDR1 and CDR2: MNHEY and SVGAGI. The CDR3 length is 16 residues. With V trimmed by 4 bases and J by 1 base, 5 bases remained unmatched. CDR3 sequence reads: CASSFTSGSSYNEQFF. As DNA, the CDR3 is TGTGCCAGCAGTTTTACTAGCGGGTCATCCTACAATGAGCAGTTCTTC.

The chain uses TRBV7-9 and TRBJ2-5, with a tentative D call TRBD1 (5 bases). Trimming shortened V by 1 base and J by 1 base, and 13 bases separated the two germline ends. The CDR3 spans 16 residues. Germline loops: CDR1 SEHNR, CDR2 FQNEAQ (reference sequence). The CDR3 coding sequence is TGTGCCAGCAGCTTAGGAGGCAGGGTAGGCCAAGAGACCCAGTACTTC. Translated, it gives CASSLGGRVGQETQYF.

CDR3 sequence reads: CASSRQGRNYGYTF. Written as DNA, the CDR3 is TGTGCCAGCAGCAGACAGGGCCGCAACTATGGCTACACCTTC. This chain links TRBV6-5 with TRBJ1-2, with 7 bases matching TRBD1. This CDR3 has 14 amino acids. V gave up 6 bases and J gave up 2 bases; unmatched junction bases: 6. Germline V gives CDR1 MNHEY, CDR2 SVGAGI.

The chain is built from TRBV7-2 and TRBJ1-2; TRBD1 aligns across 8 bases. The V gene end was trimmed by 2 bases and the J gene end by 4 bases; junction bases not matched to a gene: 6. The CDR3 extends over 15 amino acids. Germline CDR1 SGHTA, CDR2 FQGNSA. CDR3 loop: CASSLLQGAGYGYTF. The DNA of the CDR3 is TGTGCCAGCAGCTTACTGCAGGGGGCGGGCTATGGCTACACCTTC.